This T cell receptor (beta chain) was sequenced for a study of CD8+CD57+ T cells in acquired aplastic anemia. Genomic DNA acted as the template from which TCR beta VDJ combination and CDR3 sequence profiling were carried out. TCRdb passed the reads through MiXCR, listing each CDR3 protein once. The repertoire consists of about 20,000 distinct CDR3 sequences, with around 40% occurring once and the leading ten covering about 87%. An expansion of CD8+CD57+ cells by flow cytometry had been shown in patients chosen for sequencing. Patients were treatment-naive when blood was sampled. To note about this clonotype: Its antigen is not identified.

Findings and limits, study-wide: CD8+CD57+ cells showed decreased diversity compared with total CD4+ and CD8+ cells in patients.

In germline, CDR1 is SGHDN, CDR2 FVKESK. The CDR3 extends over 13 amino acids. Trimming cost V 1 base and J 4 bases, with 4 bases left between them. This sequence joins TRBV14 and TRBJ2-2; D is uncertain. The receptor was derived from a human donor with aplastic anemia. The sample taken for sequencing was CD8+CD57+ T cells sorted from PBMCs. Subset noted: bead-enriched CD8+CD57+ effector memory T cells from SAA patients. CDR3 in amino acids: CASSQGSTGELFF. DNA of the CDR3: TGTGCCAGCAGCCAAGGTAGCACCGGGGAGCTGTTTTTT.